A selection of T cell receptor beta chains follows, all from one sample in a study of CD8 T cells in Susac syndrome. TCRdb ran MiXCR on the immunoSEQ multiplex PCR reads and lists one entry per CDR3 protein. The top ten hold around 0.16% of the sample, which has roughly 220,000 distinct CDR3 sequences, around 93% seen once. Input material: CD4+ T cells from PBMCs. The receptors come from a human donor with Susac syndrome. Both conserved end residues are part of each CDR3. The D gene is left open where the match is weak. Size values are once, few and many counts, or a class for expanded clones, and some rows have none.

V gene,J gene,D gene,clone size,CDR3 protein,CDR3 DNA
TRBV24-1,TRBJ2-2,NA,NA,CATSRRSPSTGELFF,TGTGCCACCAGTCGCCGCAGTCCTAGCACCGGGGAGCTGTTTTTT
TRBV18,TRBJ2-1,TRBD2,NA,CASSPPSGVNEQFF,TGTGCCAGCTCACCCCCTAGCGGGGTAAATGAGCAGTTCTTC
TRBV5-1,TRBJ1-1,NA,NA,CASSLGEGMNTEAFF,TGCGCCAGCAGCTTGGGGGAGGGGATGAACACTGAAGCTTTCTTT
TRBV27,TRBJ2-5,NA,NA,CASSPFQGGEETQYF,TGTGCCAGCAGTCCGTTCCAGGGGGGAGAAGAGACCCAGTACTTC
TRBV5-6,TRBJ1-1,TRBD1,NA,CASSRWDSQAFF,TGTGCCAGCAGCCGCTGGGACAGTCAAGCTTTCTTT
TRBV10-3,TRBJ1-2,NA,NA,CAHGNASLGYTF,TGTGCCCATGGTAATGCCTCCCTTGGCTACACCTTC
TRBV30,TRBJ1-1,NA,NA,CAWSRVTKNTEAFF,TGTGCCTGGAGTCGGGTGACCAAGAACACTGAAGCTTTCTTT
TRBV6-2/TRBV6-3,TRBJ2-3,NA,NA,CASSIRRGPDTQYF,TGTGCCAGCAGTATCCGGCGGGGGCCAGATACGCAGTATTTT
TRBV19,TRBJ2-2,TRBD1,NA,CASNRDRNTGELFF,TGTGCCAGTAACAGGGACAGGAACACCGGGGAGCTGTTTTTT
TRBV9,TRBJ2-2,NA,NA,CASSVGGTGELFF,TGTGCCAGCAGCGTAGGCGGCACCGGGGAGCTGTTTTTT
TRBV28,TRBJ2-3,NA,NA,CASRQGLTDTQYF,TGTGCCAGCAGACAGGGACTAACTGATACGCAGTATTTT
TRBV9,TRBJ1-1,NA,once,CASSVADRNTEAFF,TGTGCCAGCAGCGTAGCGGATCGGAACACTGAAGCTTTCTTT
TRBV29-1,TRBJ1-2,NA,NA,CSVESANYGYTF,TGCAGCGTTGAATCAGCTAACTATGGCTACACCTTC
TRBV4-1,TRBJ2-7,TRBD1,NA,CASSQDGTGPSPYEQYF,TGCGCCAGCAGCCAAGATGGGACAGGGCCCTCACCTTACGAGCAGTACTTC
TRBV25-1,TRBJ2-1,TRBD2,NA,CASSSGGTYNEQFF,TGTGCCAGCAGTAGCGGGGGGACTTACAATGAGCAGTTCTTC
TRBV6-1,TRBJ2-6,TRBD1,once,CASSGQGGGSGANVLTF,TGTGCCAGCAGCGGACAGGGAGGTGGCTCTGGGGCCAACGTCCTGACTTTC
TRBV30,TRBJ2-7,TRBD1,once,CAWSSRTGRYEQYF,TGTGCCTGGAGTTCCAGGACAGGACGCTACGAGCAGTACTTC
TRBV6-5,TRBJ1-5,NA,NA,CASSYEGGQPQHF,TGTGCCAGCAGTTACGAGGGGGGGCAGCCCCAGCATTTT
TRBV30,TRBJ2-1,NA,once,CASTHNEQFF,TGTGCCTCAACCCACAATGAGCAGTTCTTC
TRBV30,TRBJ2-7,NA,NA,CAGTFGGTGYYEQYF,TGTGCCGGCACGTTCGGGGGGACAGGATACTACGAGCAGTACTTC
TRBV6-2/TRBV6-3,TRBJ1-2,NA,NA,CASSYSKGGRRRGYTF,TGTGCCAGCAGTTACTCGAAGGGCGGCAGGCGCCGCGGCTACACCTTC
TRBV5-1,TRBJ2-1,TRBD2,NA,CASSLEGTTSVEQFF,TGCGCCAGCAGCTTAGAGGGGACTACATCGGTTGAGCAGTTCTTC
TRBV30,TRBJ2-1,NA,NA,CAWTVLNEQFF,TGTGCCTGGACAGTTTTGAATGAGCAGTTCTTC
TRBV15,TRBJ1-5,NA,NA,CATSRDPTAAQPQHF,TGTGCCACCAGCAGAGATCCAACGGCGGCACAGCCCCAGCATTTT
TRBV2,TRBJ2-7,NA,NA,CASKVDWGHEQYF,TGTGCCAGCAAGGTGGACTGGGGGCACGAGCAGTACTTC
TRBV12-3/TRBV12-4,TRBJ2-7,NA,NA,CARSSRGKYF,TGTGCCAGGTCATCGCGGGGAAAGTACTTC
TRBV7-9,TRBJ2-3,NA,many,CASSLSGQGGGPDTQYF,TGTGCCAGCAGCTTATCGGGTCAGGGGGGAGGCCCAGATACGCAGTATTTT
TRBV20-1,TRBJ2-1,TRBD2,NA,CSARALSGGLAQFF,TGCAGTGCTAGAGCTTTGAGCGGGGGGTTAGCCCAGTTCTTC
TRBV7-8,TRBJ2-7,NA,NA,CASSGLDTTYEQYF,TGTGCCAGCAGCGGGTTGGACACAACTTACGAGCAGTACTTC
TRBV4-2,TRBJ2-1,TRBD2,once,CASSQGETSGGRSYNEQFF,TGTGCCAGCAGCCAAGGGGAGACTAGCGGGGGCCGCTCCTACAATGAGCAGTTCTTC
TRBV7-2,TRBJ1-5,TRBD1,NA,CASSQNNRGRSNQPQHF,TGTGCCAGCAGCCAAAATAACAGGGGTCGTAGCAATCAGCCCCAGCATTTT
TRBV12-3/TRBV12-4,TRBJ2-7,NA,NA,CASSLPESYEQYF,TGTGCCAGCAGTTTACCCGAATCCTACGAGCAGTACTTC
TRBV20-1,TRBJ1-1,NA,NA,CSARLTGGGNTEAFF,TGCAGTGCTAGATTGACAGGCGGCGGGAACACTGAAGCTTTCTTT
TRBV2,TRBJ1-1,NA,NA,CASRIRMANTEAFF,TGTGCCAGCAGGATCAGGATGGCGAACACTGAAGCTTTCTTT
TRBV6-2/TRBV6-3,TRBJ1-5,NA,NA,CASRASRGFNQPQHF,TGTGCCAGCAGGGCCTCCAGGGGATTCAATCAGCCCCAGCATTTT
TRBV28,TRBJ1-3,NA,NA,CASQDSYSGNTIYF,TGTGCCAGCCAGGACAGCTACTCTGGAAACACCATATATTTT
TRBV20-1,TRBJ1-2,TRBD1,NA,CSASEIRDRGNGYTF,TGCAGTGCTAGTGAGATCCGGGACAGGGGAAATGGCTACACCTTC
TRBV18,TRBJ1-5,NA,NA,CASSPDGSKRQPQHF,TGTGCCAGCTCACCCGACGGGAGCAAGAGACAGCCCCAGCATTTT